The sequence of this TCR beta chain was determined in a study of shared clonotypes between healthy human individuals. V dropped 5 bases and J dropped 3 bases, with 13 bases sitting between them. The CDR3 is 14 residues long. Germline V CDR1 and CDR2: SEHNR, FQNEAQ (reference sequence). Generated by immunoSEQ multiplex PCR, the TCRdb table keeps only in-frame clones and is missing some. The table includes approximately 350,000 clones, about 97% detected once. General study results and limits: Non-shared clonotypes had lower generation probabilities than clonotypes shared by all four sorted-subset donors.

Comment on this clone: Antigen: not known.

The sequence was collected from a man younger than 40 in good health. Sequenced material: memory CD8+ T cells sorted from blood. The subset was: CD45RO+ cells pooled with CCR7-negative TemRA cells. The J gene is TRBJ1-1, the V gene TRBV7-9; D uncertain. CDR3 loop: CASSLLVGDTEAFF. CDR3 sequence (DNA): TGTGCCAGCAGCCTCCTGGTCGGAGACACTGAAGCTTTCTTT.